The 19 T cell receptor beta chains given below trace back to one sample, sequenced in a study of identical twins. TCRdb used MiXCR to reprocess the 5' RACE reads, holding one entry per CDR3 protein. The sample shows some 690,000 distinct CDR3 sequences, approximately 22% of them seen only once. A further study also used this sample, focusing on T cells expressing NK-cell markers.

Sequenced material: PBMCs. The receptors were gathered from a woman aged 18-30 years in good health.

The V and J genes are TRBV9 and TRBJ2-6; 8 bases line up with TRBD1. V gave up 3 bases and J gave up 3 bases; unmatched junction bases: 8. This CDR3 contains 17 residues. The V gene's germline CDR1 is SGDLS and CDR2 YYNGEE. The CDR3, as DNA: TGTGCCAGCAGCGCCTCAGGGGGCATAGGTGGGGCCAACGTCCTGACTTTC. This sequence encodes CASSASGGIGGANVLTF. The entire variable domain, with the rest obtained from reference TRBV9 and TRBJ2-6, is as follows: DSGVTQTPKHLITATGQRVTLRCSPRSGDLSVYWYQQSLDQGLQFLIQYYNGEERAKGNILERFSAQQFPDLHSELNLSSLELGDSALYFCASSASGGIGGANVLTFGAGSRLTVL.

V gene TRBV12-3 or TRBV12-4 combines with J gene TRBJ2-7; the D gene could be TRBD1 or TRBD2 (6 bases each). The CDR3 spans 13 residues. The germline V and J ends were trimmed by 3 bases and 5 bases, with 11 bases remaining between them. DNA of the CDR3: TGTGCCAGCAGTTTCGGGGGCATCAACGAGCAGTACTTC. This gives the protein CASSFGGINEQYF.

This clonotype was picked up a small number of times. The rearrangement joins TRBV20-1 to TRBJ2-1, with 7 bases identical to TRBD2. This CDR3 has 12 residues. After removal of 0 bases from V and 10 bases from J, the junction contained 3 bases not matched to a gene. Germline V gene sequence: CDR1 DFQATT, CDR2 SNEGSKA (reference sequence). The CDR3 DNA sequence: TGCAGTGCTAGAGAGGGGCGGGGGGAGCAGTTCTTC. Translated: CSAREGRGEQFF.

The table lists this clonotype with a few counts. The chain uses TRBV6-1 and TRBJ2-7; 8 positions match TRBD2. V lost 6 bases, J lost 1 base, and 5 bases stayed unmatched. There are 14 residues in the CDR3. Germline V CDR1 and CDR2: MNHNS, SASEGT. The CDR3 DNA is TGTGCCAGCAGAACCGGACTAGCTTCCTACGAGCAGTACTTC. It translates to CASRTGLASYEQYF.

This chain joins TRBV6-1 and TRBJ2-1; D assignment may be TRBD1 or TRBD2 (5 bases each). V lost 11 bases, J lost 0 bases, and 17 bases lay in between. Germline lookup yields CDR1 MNHNS and CDR2 SASEGT. The CDR3 covers 15 residues. The CDR3 nucleotides are TGTGCCGGGGGAACGGGAACCAGCTCCTACAATGAGCAGTTCTTC. This encodes CAGGTGTSSYNEQFF.

V and J are TRBV20-1 and TRBJ1-5, with D perhaps matching TRBD1 (6 bases). The CDR3 is made up of 14 amino acids. The V end was cut by 3 bases, the J end by 1 base, with 10 bases between. Germline V gene lookup returns CDR1 DFQATT and CDR2 SNEGSKA (reference sequence). The CDR3: CSARGGASNQPQHF. The CDR3 DNA sequence: TGCAGTGCTAGGGGGGGGGCAAGCAATCAGCCCCAGCATTTT.

Only a few counts were recorded for this clonotype. The chain carries TRBV15 and TRBJ2-2; D is uncertain. V was clipped by 0 bases and J by 4 bases, with 9 bases between them. Germline V lookup: CDR1 LNHNV, CDR2 YYDKDF (reference sequence). This CDR3 comprises 15 residues. The CDR3 nucleotides are TGTGCCACCAGCAGAGATGTTAGCTCCACCGGGGAGCTGTTTTTT. Its protein product is CATSRDVSSTGELFF.

This sequence joins TRBV10-3 and TRBJ2-5; D is uncertain. V was pared by 4 bases and J by 5 bases, with 11 bases between. This CDR3 region has 13 residues. Germline V gene lookup returns CDR1 ENHRY and CDR2 SYGVKD. In DNA, the CDR3 is TGTGCCATCAGTGGTAGGGAAGCGGAGACCCAGTACTTC. Its protein product is CAISGREAETQYF.

This clonotype turned up a few times. This chain uses TRBV14 with TRBJ2-3; 13 nucleotides align to TRBD2. Germline V gene sequence: CDR1 SGHDN, CDR2 FVKESK. CDR3 length equals 20 residues. Germline trimming cut 4 bases from V and 6 bases from J; bases unmatched to any gene: 19. CDR3 nucleotides: TGTGCCAGCAGCCGTTTCCGGACTAGCGGGAGAAACAGGAAGGGGGATACGCAGTATTTT. Protein product: CASSRFRTSGRNRKGDTQYF.

This clonotype was recorded a few times. The V call is TRBV6-5, the J call TRBJ2-2; 10 bases match TRBD2. Trimming took 4 bases from V and 3 from J; bases not matched to a gene: 14. CDR1 and CDR2 (germline): MNHEY, SVGAGI. The CDR3 totals 19 residues. CDR3 nucleotide sequence: TGTGCCAGCAGTTCCGACTACCCTACTAGCGGGACACACACCGGGGAGCTGTTTTTT. Translated: CASSSDYPTSGTHTGELFF.

This clonotype has a count of ten or more. This sequence joins TRBV7-2 and TRBJ2-7, with D maybe TRBD1 (5 bases). V was trimmed by 5 bases and J by 3 bases, leaving 14 bases between them. Germline V lookup: CDR1 SGHTA, CDR2 FQGNSA. The CDR3 covers 14 residues. The CDR3 spells CASSPQGSYYEQYF. CDR3 bases: TGTGCCAGCAGCCCGCAGGGATCCTACTACGAGCAGTACTTC.

The chain employs TRBV20-1 and TRBJ1-1; D gene uncertain. Germline CDR1 and CDR2: DFQATT and SNEGSKA (reference sequence). Trimming cost V 2 bases and J 7 bases, with 14 bases left between them. The CDR3 runs to 13 residues. CDR3 loop: CSARQAVEDEAFF. CDR3 DNA: TGCAGTGCTAGACAGGCGGTGGAGGATGAAGCTTTCTTT.

This clonotype was found many times. As DNA, the CDR3 is TGCAGCGCCCCACTGGAGGCAGGGGATGGCTACACCTTC. This sequence encodes CSAPLEAGDGYTF. J is TRBJ1-2 and V is TRBV29-1; a weak D match, TRBD1 (6 bases). Trimming stripped 7 bases from V and 6 bases from J, with 18 bases between. The CDR3 covers 13 residues. Germline V gives CDR1 SQVTM, CDR2 ANQGSEA.

This rearrangement joins TRBV3-1 to TRBJ2-1, with 8 bases that match TRBD2. V dropped 2 bases and J dropped 4; count of bases not matched to a gene: 4. The CDR3 has 15 residues. Per germline, CDR1 LGHDT and CDR2 YNNKEL (reference sequence). CDR3 nucleotide sequence: TGTGCCAGCAGCCAACTAGCGGGTCCTTACAATGAGCAGTTCTTC. Amino acid sequence: CASSQLAGPYNEQFF.

This clonotype was seen a few times. This chain links TRBV5-6 with TRBJ2-1, with a possible D match to TRBD2 (6 bases). From germline, CDR1 is SGHDT and CDR2 YYEEEE. The V end lost 4 bases, the J end lost 2 bases, and 16 bases lay between the germline ends. This CDR3 is built from 16 residues. The CDR3 DNA follows: TGTGCCAGCAGCCGGTACGGGGGTTCCCCCTACAATGAGCAGTTCTTC. The encoded protein is CASSRYGGSPYNEQFF.

This clonotype has more than one count but fewer than ten. V usage is TRBV7-2 and J usage is TRBJ2-3; 7 bases fit TRBD2. This CDR3 spans 15 amino acids. V lost 4 bases to trimming and J lost 1 base; unmatched junction nucleotides: 5. Per the germline V gene, CDR1 is SGHTA and CDR2 is FQGNSA. For the CDR3, the DNA is TGTGCCAGCAGCTCCCAGACTAGCCGCACAGATACGCAGTATTTT. It specifies CASSSQTSRTDTQYF.

This clonotype was seen at least ten times. This chain connects TRBV29-1 to TRBJ1-1, with D unclear. Trimming stripped 5 bases from V and 2 bases from J, with 9 bases between. CDR1 and CDR2 from the germline V gene are SQVTM and ANQGSEA. The CDR3 is 12 residues long. CDR3 sequence: CSVSVLNTEAFF. As DNA, the CDR3 is TGCAGCGTTAGCGTCCTAAACACTGAAGCTTTCTTT.

This clonotype was seen more than once but under ten times. The chain is built from TRBV9 and TRBJ2-1, with 10 bases that match TRBD1. J was trimmed by 6 bases and V by 1 base; bases with no gene match: 7. The CDR3 contains 16 residues. The germline gives CDR1 SGDLS, CDR2 YYNGEE. This CDR3 reads CASSVLIRQGANEQFF. The CDR3 nucleotides are TGTGCCAGCAGCGTACTAATAAGACAGGGGGCCAATGAGCAGTTCTTC.

This clonotype appeared a few times. CDR3 amino acids: CASTKNRGNPLGYTF. Written as DNA, the CDR3 is TGCGCCAGCACCAAGAACAGGGGTAACCCTCTAGGCTACACCTTC. The chain uses TRBV10-2 and TRBJ1-2, with 7 bases that match TRBD1. Germline assignment: CDR1 WSHSY and CDR2 SAAADI. The J segment lost 8 bases and the V segment lost 7 bases, leaving 16 bases of the junction unmatched. The CDR3 contains 15 residues.